Below are 9 T cell receptor beta chains sequenced from a single sample in a study of blood T cell repertoires in COVID-19 (dated by TCRdb to 2020 to 2021). The library was made by the immunoSEQ multiplex PCR assay. TCRdb retrieved this table from immuneACCESS and kept in-frame rearrangements only. Not all clones are present; in checked studies, unresolved V genes account for under half, and no reason is known for the remainder. This sample lists roughly 150,000 clones; around 85% were detected once. Together, the top ten hold around 6.2% of the sample. Sequencing was carried out using PBMCs or T cells enriched from blood (not recorded which). The receptor source for this set is a woman aged 40 to 49 who had recovered from COVID-19.

The rearrangement uses TRBV10-1 and TRBJ2-3; tentative D call: TRBD2 (6 bases). The CDR3 extends over 14 amino acids. Germline CDR1 and CDR2: WNHNN and SYGVQD (reference sequence). Between the trimmed V and J ends, which lost 4 bases and 6 bases, there was a span of 14 bases. The CDR3 reads CASSAAGNKDTQYF. Here the CDR3 DNA reads TGCGCCAGCAGTGCGGCGGGGAATAAGGATACGCAGTATTTT.

This clone was observed many times. The V and J genes are TRBV30 and TRBJ1-2; D is unclear. The CDR3 covers 12 residues. V was trimmed by 0 bases and J by 4 bases, leaving 6 bases between them. Germline V CDR1 and CDR2: GTSNPN, SVGIG (reference sequence). Here the CDR3 reads CAWSVESYGYTF. The DNA for the CDR3 is TGTGCCTGGAGTGTAGAGAGCTATGGCTACACCTTC.

The chain recombines TRBV18 with TRBJ1-3; TRBD1 matches 8 bases. Trimming cost V 4 bases and J 3 bases; bases outside gene matches: 2. Looked up from germline, CDR1 is KGHSH and CDR2 is LQKENI. CDR3 length: 14 amino acids. CDR3 DNA sequence: TGTGCCAGCTCACTTGGGACAGGTGGAAACACCATATATTTT. Translation: CASSLGTGGNTIYF.

This chain joins TRBV9 and TRBJ2-7, with unresolved D. The V gene lost 0 bases and the J gene lost 2 bases, with 12 bases spanning the gap. CDR1 and CDR2 from the germline V gene are SGDLS and YYNGEE. This CDR3 spans 15 amino acids. The CDR3 DNA sequence: TGTGCCAGCAGCGTAGACGCCTTGAGTACCTACGAGCAGTACTTC. This gives the protein CASSVDALSTYEQYF.

This chain connects TRBV19 to TRBJ1-2; D remains ambiguous. V was shortened by 5 bases and J by 0 bases, with 19 bases between the two germline ends. The CDR3 extends over 17 amino acids. Germline V lookup: CDR1 LNHDA, CDR2 SQIVND (reference sequence). This CDR3 is CASSVNLEEATNYGYTF. The CDR3 nucleotides read TGTGCCAGTAGTGTAAATTTAGAAGAGGCCACTAACTATGGCTACACCTTC.

The chain links TRBV12-3 or TRBV12-4 to TRBJ2-2; D is unresolved. This CDR3 is built from 13 residues. Trimming stripped 5 bases from V and 4 bases from J, with 8 bases between. CDR3 DNA sequence: TGTGCCAGCAGTATCTCCTTCACCGGGGAGCTGTTTTTT. It codes for CASSISFTGELFF.

The chain is built from TRBV7-9 and TRBJ2-7; 8 nucleotides align to TRBD2. This CDR3 comprises 13 residues. Germline trimming cut 5 bases from V and 6 bases from J; bases unmatched to any gene: 6. CDR1 SEHNR and CDR2 FQNEAQ come from the germline V gene (reference sequence). The CDR3 nucleotides are TGTGCCAGCAGCCAAGGACTAGCCCTCGAGCAGTACTTC. Its translation: CASSQGLALEQYF.

This sequence joins TRBV19 and TRBJ1-5; TRBD1 aligns across 8 bases. The J segment lost 3 bases and the V segment lost 0 bases, leaving 10 bases of the junction unmatched. From germline, CDR1 is LNHDA and CDR2 SQIVND (reference sequence). CDR3 size: 18 residues. The CDR3 sequence: CASSIDRGAGGPNQPQHF. CDR3 DNA sequence: TGTGCCAGTAGTATAGATCGGGGCGCAGGGGGCCCCAATCAGCCCCAGCATTTT.

The rearrangement joins TRBV11-2 to TRBJ2-5; 7 nucleotides agree with TRBD2. The CDR3 consists of 14 residues. Trimming at V came to 3 bases and at J to 5 bases, leaving 6 bases not matched to a gene. The germline V gene encodes CDR1 SGHAT and CDR2 FQNNGV. CDR3 in DNA: TGTGCCAGCAGCTTGGGCCGGGGAGGGGAGACCCAGTACTTC. Translation gives CASSLGRGGETQYF.